One TCR beta chain is described in this entry. The data are from a study of multiple sclerosis patients with progressive multifocal leukoencephalopathy. This CDR3 is 13 amino acids long. Germline loops: CDR1 SNHLY, CDR2 FYNNEI. Trimming left V 6 bases short and J 7 bases short, with 10 bases between. TCRdb's table, derived via immunoSEQ multiplex PCR, lists solely in-frame clones and lacks some. The repertoire holds 20,000 to 25,000 clones, with about 91% as singletons. Time point meaning: approximately twelve months of natalizumab therapy. The chain uses TRBV2 and TRBJ1-6; D is unclear. Source: PBMCs, taken from a patient treated with natalizumab. The TCR sequence derives from a young man with multiple sclerosis. The CDR3 DNA reads as TGTGCCAGCAGGGGTAGGGAGAATTCACCCCTCCACTTT. Protein: CASRGRENSPLHF. Variable domain in full (rest from reference TRBV2 and TRBJ1-6): EPEVTQTPSHQVTQMGQEVILRCVPISNHLYFYWYRQILGQKVEFLVSFYNNEISEKSEIFDDQFSVERPDGSNFTLKIRSTKLEDSAMYFCASRGRENSPLHFGNGTRLTVT.